The entry below describes one TCR beta chain. Germline V gene data show CDR1 as SEHNR and CDR2 as FQNEAQ (reference sequence). This CDR3 has 11 amino acids. V shed 6 bases and J shed 9 bases, with 11 bases lying between them. Measured with immunoSEQ multiplex PCR; TCRdb has only the in-frame clones, and not every one. The sample has roughly 80,000 clones, 70% to 90% seen once; the top ten hold 5.7%. This record belongs to a study of control samples from healthy donors and cancer patients. This TCR came from a woman aged 50 to 60 in good health. Sequencing was performed on blood. The chain has TRBV7-9 and TRBJ2-5; tentatively, D is TRBD1 (5 bases). For the CDR3, the DNA is TGTGCCAGCAGTACATTAGGGGCCCAGTACTTC. It yields the protein CASSTLGAQYF.